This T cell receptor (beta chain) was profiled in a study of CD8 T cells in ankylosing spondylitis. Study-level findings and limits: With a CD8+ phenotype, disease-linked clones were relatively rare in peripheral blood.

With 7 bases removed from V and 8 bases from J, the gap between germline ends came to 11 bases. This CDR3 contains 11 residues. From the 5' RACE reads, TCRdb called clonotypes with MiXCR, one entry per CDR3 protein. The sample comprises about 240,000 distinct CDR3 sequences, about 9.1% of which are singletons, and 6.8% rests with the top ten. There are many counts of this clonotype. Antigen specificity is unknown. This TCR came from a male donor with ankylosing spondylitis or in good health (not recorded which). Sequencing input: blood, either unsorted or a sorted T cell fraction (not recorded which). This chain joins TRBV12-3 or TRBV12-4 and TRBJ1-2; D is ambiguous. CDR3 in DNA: TGTGCCAGCAAATACAGTGGCGGCTACACCTTC. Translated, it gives CASKYSGGYTF.